This entry features one TCR beta chain sequence. This sample was taken from a study of blood T cell repertoires in COVID-19. V lost 1 base and J 6 bases, leaving 15 bases between the germline ends. CDR3 length: 15 amino acids. Looked up from germline, CDR1 is MNHEY and CDR2 is SVGEGT. Some clones are missing from TCRdb's copy, which holds only in-frame ones; the method was immunoSEQ multiplex PCR. The table has approximately 150,000 clones, 84% seen once. The clonotype originates from a man over 45 in a cohort exposed to, infected with or recovered from COVID-19 (not recorded which). V usage is TRBV6-2 or TRBV6-3 and J usage is TRBJ1-2, with a weak D call TRBD1 (5 bases). The sequenced material came from PBMCs or T cells enriched from blood (not recorded which). The CDR3 loop reads CASSYYPPGSDGYTF. CDR3 in DNA: TGTGCCAGCAGTTACTATCCCCCAGGGTCTGATGGCTACACCTTC.